The 29 T cell receptor beta chains in this list originate from one sample, sequenced in a study of blood T cells in healthy people across ages. Then a second PCR, running roughly 7 to 11 cycles, was carried out with a sample-barcoded 5' primer and a J-beta primer mix. TCRdb recomputed calls from the 5' RACE reads with MiXCR, one row per CDR3 protein. The sample shows about 930,000 distinct CDR3 sequences, roughly 29% of them seen only once. These same records also appear under a second study, on T cells of mothers and their children.

The sequenced material came from blood. The receptor set was obtained from a woman aged 35 to 49 in good health.

This clonotype was counted only a few times. The V gene is TRBV5-1, the J gene TRBJ2-2; D unclear. V lost 1 base and J lost 1, with 8 bases in between. CDR3 size: 15 residues. The germline V gene has CDR1 SGHRS and CDR2 YFSETQ. In DNA form, the CDR3 reads TGCGCCAGCAGCTTGAGAGGAGAGAACACCGGGGAGCTGTTTTTT. As protein: CASSLRGENTGELFF.

The table lists this clonotype with many counts. V and J are TRBV5-1 and TRBJ1-2, with D hard to call. CDR3 length: 13 residues. CDR1 is SGHRS and CDR2 is YFSETQ in the germline V gene. Trimming took off 4 bases at V and 7 bases at J, with 14 bases between the two ends. The CDR3 reads CASSVDGVGGYTF. For the CDR3, the DNA is TGCGCCAGCAGCGTGGACGGGGTCGGTGGCTACACCTTC.

Worth noting for this clonotype: Germline is not matched at one junction end, which may reflect a read error. The chain recombines TRBV4-3 with TRBJ2-4; possible D gene TRBD1, 5 bases. Germline V gives CDR1 LGHNA, CDR2 YSLEER. This CDR3 has 18 residues. Written as DNA, the CDR3 is TGCGCCAGCAACCAAGGAGTCAGGGATCGGGCATTCAAAAACATTCAGTACTTC. This sequence encodes CASNQGVRDRAFKNIQYF.

This clonotype turned up a few times. This rearrangement joins TRBV2 to TRBJ2-3, with 10 nucleotides matching TRBD1. CDR1 SNHLY and CDR2 FYNNEI come from the germline V gene. V was pared by 8 bases and J by 6 bases, with 8 bases of the junction left unmatched. CDR3 length equals 14 residues. The CDR3 DNA reads TGTGCCAGCGCCGGGACAGGGGCTAGGGATACGCAGTATTTT. Amino acids: CASAGTGARDTQYF. The full variable domain, in which reference TRBV2 and TRBJ2-3 provide the parts outside the CDR3, is EPEVTQTPSHQVTQMGQEVILRCVPISNHLYFYWYRQILGQKVEFLVSFYNNEISEKSEIFDDQFSVERPDGSNFTLKIRSTKLEDSAMYFCASAGTGARDTQYFGPGTRLTVL.

This chain joins TRBV24-1 and TRBJ2-7, with a weak D call TRBD2 (5 bases). Gene TRBJ2-5 matches the end of the DNA better, so the J call may be wrong. Germline CDR1 reads KGHDR; CDR2 reads SFDVKD. The CDR3 runs 13 residues. The CDR3 sequence is CATSDGGGETQYF. The DNA of the CDR3 is TGTGCCACCAGCGATGGAGGCGGGGAGACCCAGTACTTC.

V and J are TRBV12-3 or TRBV12-4 and TRBJ1-4, with no clear D. This CDR3 spans 12 amino acids. V was trimmed by 7 bases and J by 8 bases, leaving 11 bases between them. The CDR3 coding sequence is TGTGCCAGCAATTGGGGATACGAAAAACTGTTTTTT. Translating gives CASNWGYEKLFF.

A note on this clonotype: The junction shows a germline mismatch at one end, possibly a read error. The V call is TRBV7-2, the J call TRBJ1-2; the D is unclear. The germline CDR1 and CDR2 sequences are SGHTA and FQGNSA. The CDR3 sequence is 16 residues long. The CDR3 protein is CANSLANGIRSYGYTF. The CDR3 DNA reads TGTGCCAACAGCTTAGCTAACGGCATCAGGAGCTATGGCTACACCTTC.

This clonotype was seen a single time. A much larger clone differs from this one at a single base, so this may be a read error. V gene TRBV5-6 combines with J gene TRBJ2-1; no reliable D call. Germline V gives CDR1 SGHDT, CDR2 YYEEEE. Trimming removed 0 bases from V and 8 bases from J, with 15 bases in between. The CDR3 covers 15 residues. The DNA of the CDR3 is TGTGCCAGCAGCTTGGGTGAGGCGAGGTCTGATGAGCAGTTCTTC. Its protein product is CASSLGEARSDEQFF.

This clonotype was seen ten or more times. The chain is built from TRBV7-9 and TRBJ2-7; D gene ambiguous. Trimming removed 1 base from V and 12 bases from J, with 10 bases in between. The CDR3 covers 11 residues. Per the germline V gene, CDR1 is SEHNR and CDR2 is FQNEAQ (reference sequence). In DNA form, the CDR3 reads TGTGCCAGCAGCTTAGACCGTCCTCTGTACTTC. Translating it yields CASSLDRPLYF. The full variable domain, with the rest looked up from reference TRBV7-9 and TRBJ2-7, is DTGVSQNPRHKITKRGQNVTFRCDPISEHNRLYWYRQTLGQGPEFLTYFQNEAQLEKSRLLSDRFSAERPKGSFSTLEIQRTEQGDSAMYLCASSLDRPLYFGPGTRLTVT.

The V gene is TRBV9, the J gene TRBJ2-7, with D tentatively TRBD2 (6 bases). The V and J ends lost 4 bases and 0 bases respectively, with 17 bases between them. Germline values: CDR1 SGDLS, CDR2 YYNGEE. This CDR3 is built from 16 residues. CDR3 coding DNA: TGTGCCAGCAGCCCTGCGGGGAGCGGCTACTCCTACGAGCAGTACTTC. Its translation: CASSPAGSGYSYEQYF.

The chain recombines TRBV11-2 with TRBJ2-2, with D possibly TRBD1 on 6 matching bases. This CDR3 comprises 15 residues. Germline CDR1 reads SGHAT; CDR2 reads FQNNGV. The V gene lost 1 base and the J gene lost 5 bases, with 11 bases spanning the gap. CDR3 bases: TGTGCCAGCAGCTTAGCAGGGGTTGGGACCGGGGAGCTGTTTTTT. Translated, it gives CASSLAGVGTGELFF.

This clonotype was recorded at least ten times. The junction and the germline gene differ at one end; a read error may be behind it. Here the CDR3 DNA reads TGCGCCAGCAGCAGGACAGGGGGCTACGAGCAGTACTTC. Protein: CASSRTGGYEQYF. The chain carries TRBV3-1 and TRBJ2-7, with TRBD1 matching 10 bases. This CDR3 is built from 13 residues. CDR1 is LGHDT and CDR2 is YNNKEL in the germline V gene (reference sequence).

The genes are TRBV24-1 and TRBJ2-3; TRBD2 might be the D (6 bases). The CDR3 length is 13 residues. Trimming removed 5 bases at V and 2 bases at J, with 7 bases between. Germline V gives CDR1 KGHDR, CDR2 SFDVKD. In DNA, the CDR3 is TGTGCCACCAGTGCGGACTACACAGATACGCAGTATTTT. As protein: CATSADYTDTQYF.

This clonotype was recorded a few times. V is TRBV2 and J is TRBJ2-5; D is undetermined. There are 15 residues in the CDR3. In germline, CDR1 is SNHLY, CDR2 FYNNEI. Trimming took off 4 bases at V and 2 bases at J, with 14 bases between the two ends. Here the CDR3 reads CASSALGLEQETQYF. The CDR3 coding sequence is TGTGCCAGCAGTGCCTTGGGGTTAGAACAAGAGACCCAGTACTTC.

This clonotype has a count of ten or more. The rearrangement links TRBV7-9 to TRBJ2-1, with 8 bases fitting TRBD2. The CDR3 is 17 amino acids. V was clipped by 5 bases and J by 0 bases; unmatched bases: 9. Germline CDR1 SEHNR, CDR2 FQNEAQ (reference sequence). CDR3 DNA sequence: TGTGCCAGCAGCCCACGAACGGGGGGGCCCTCCTACAATGAGCAGTTCTTC. Translated, it gives CASSPRTGGPSYNEQFF.

This clonotype was observed a few times. This may be a read error, as it is one base from a much larger clone. CDR3 nucleotide sequence: TGTGCCAGCAGTTTAAGGGGACAGGAACAAGGGACCCAGTACTTC. It specifies CASSLRGQEQGTQYF. The chain combines TRBV28 with TRBJ2-7; 8 bases fit TRBD1. Matching the DNA end better, TRBJ2-5 makes the J call doubtful. The germline CDR1 and CDR2 sequences are MDHEN and SYDVKM. This CDR3 has 15 residues.

Only a few counts were recorded for this clonotype. The V gene is TRBV6-2 or TRBV6-3, the J gene TRBJ1-5, with D unresolved. Germline loops: CDR1 MNHEY, CDR2 SVGEGT. The length of the CDR3 is 13 residues. Trimming took 4 bases from V and 6 from J, leaving 10 bases between them. The CDR3 reads CASSSPGIQPQHF. CDR3 DNA: TGTGCCAGCAGTTCGCCCGGCATTCAGCCCCAGCATTTT.

The sample holds many counts of this clonotype. The J gene is TRBJ2-1, the V gene TRBV28; tentatively, D is TRBD1 or TRBD2 (5 bases each). Germline V gene data show CDR1 as MDHEN and CDR2 as SYDVKM. The V end lost 2 bases, the J end lost 7 bases, and 12 bases lay between the germline ends. The CDR3 runs 14 residues. This CDR3 reads CASSLSPGTNEQFF. The CDR3 bases are TGTGCCAGCAGTTTAAGCCCGGGGACGAATGAGCAGTTCTTC.

This clonotype came up a few times. The genes are TRBV6-6 and TRBJ2-1; TRBD1 might be the D (7 bases). The V end lost 6 bases, the J end lost 0 bases, and 18 bases lay between the germline ends. The germline gives CDR1 MNHNY, CDR2 SVGAGI (reference sequence). The CDR3 is made up of 17 amino acids. The CDR3 DNA reads TGTGCCAGCAGCCCAGGAGGGGGCCAAAGCTCCTACAATGAGCAGTTCTTC. Protein sequence: CASSPGGGQSSYNEQFF.

Comments on this clonotype: This CDR3 is missing its conserved last phenylalanine or tryptophan, likely due to a read error. The chain carries TRBV29-1 and TRBJ2-5; D tentatively fits TRBD1 or TRBD2 (6 bases each). The V end lost 7 bases, the J end lost 3 bases, and 21 bases lay between the germline ends. The V gene's germline CDR1 is SQVTM and CDR2 ANQGSEA. This CDR3 region has 15 residues. CDR3 sequence (DNA): TGCAGCGCACATGGGGGGCAGGGAATTGAAGAGACCCAGTACGTC. Translating it yields CSAHGGQGIEETQYV.

The chain carries TRBV25-1 and TRBJ2-1; TRBD2 aligns across 12 bases. The CDR3 spans 18 residues. The germline gives CDR1 MGHDK, CDR2 SYGVNS. V lost 8 bases and J lost 5; bases outside the gene matches: 16. CDR3 protein: CASDGGPSGGAFNNEQFF. The CDR3 DNA follows: TGTGCCAGCGATGGAGGTCCTAGCGGGGGGGCATTTAACAATGAGCAGTTCTTC.

This clonotype was counted between two and nine times. The CDR3 loop reads CASRASRDRNSPLHF. The CDR3, as DNA: TGTGCCAGCAGAGCCAGCCGGGACAGAAATTCACCCCTCCACTTT. The rearrangement uses TRBV12-3 or TRBV12-4 and TRBJ1-6; the match to TRBD1 covers 7 bases. This CDR3 contains 15 residues. The J segment lost 7 bases and the V segment lost 6 bases, leaving 9 bases of the junction unmatched.

The V and J genes are TRBV10-3 and TRBJ2-1, with 10 bases matching TRBD2. The length of the CDR3 is 15 residues. CDR1 and CDR2 from the germline V gene are ENHRY and SYGVKD. The J segment lost 7 bases and the V segment lost 10 bases, leaving 13 bases of the junction unmatched. CDR3 nucleotides: TGTGCCACCGGCAGCGGGGGGGCAGGGTCAAATGAGCAGTTCTTC. Protein product: CATGSGGAGSNEQFF.

As regards this clonotype: Compared with germline, one end of the junction differs, possibly owing to a read error. The DNA of the CDR3 is TGTGTCAGCAGCCAAGGGGGACTAGCGGGGGGAACAGATACGCAGTATTTT. This sequence encodes CVSSQGGLAGGTDTQYF. This chain links TRBV4-2 with TRBJ2-3; 15 bases fit TRBD2. Germline V CDR1 and CDR2: LGHNA, YNFKEQ. There are 17 residues in the CDR3.

This clonotype was seen at least ten times. The chain recombines TRBV24-1 with TRBJ2-3, with D possibly being TRBD1 (6 bases). Germline CDR1 is KGHDR and CDR2 is SFDVKD. The CDR3 is made up of 16 amino acids. V lost 4 bases to trimming and J lost 5 bases, with 18 bases between them. The chain's CDR3 is CATSETGSRLVDTQYF. CDR3 nucleotides: TGTGCCACCAGTGAAACAGGGTCCCGGCTGGTAGATACGCAGTATTTT.

This chain links TRBV12-3 or TRBV12-4 with TRBJ1-6, with 9 bases lining up with TRBD1. The ends lost 6 bases at V and 11 bases at J; junction bases unmatched: 8. This CDR3 comprises 14 residues. CDR3 nucleotide sequence: TGTGCCAGCAGCAGACAGGGGGTGCGACCACCCCTCCACTTT. Translation gives CASSRQGVRPPLHF.

The chain is built from TRBV27 and TRBJ2-3; the match to TRBD2 covers 9 bases. V shed 3 bases, J shed 0 bases, and the junction held 10 bases outside the gene matches. Germline loops: CDR1 MNHEY, CDR2 SMNVEV (reference sequence). This CDR3 contains 18 residues. CDR3 nucleotide sequence: TGTGCCAGCAGTTTCGGGCGGGGGGGGACCATTAGCACAGATACGCAGTATTTT. This encodes CASSFGRGGTISTDTQYF.

This clonotype has ten or more counts. The chain has TRBV15 and TRBJ2-3, with no clear D. CDR3 length equals 16 residues. Germline V lookup: CDR1 LNHNV, CDR2 YYDKDF (reference sequence). V lost 0 bases and J 0 bases, leaving 10 bases between the germline ends. This CDR3 reads CATSREGFTSTDTQYF. The DNA for the CDR3 is TGTGCCACCAGCAGAGAAGGATTCACTAGCACAGATACGCAGTATTTT. The full variable domain, completed using reference TRBV15 and TRBJ2-3, is DAMVIQNPRYQVTQFGKPVTLSCSQTLNHNVMYWYQQKSSQAPKLLFHYYDKDFNNEADTPDNFQSRRPNTSFCFLDIRSPGLGDTAMYLCATSREGFTSTDTQYFGPGTRLTVL.

V and J are TRBV24-1 and TRBJ2-1; a possible D gene is TRBD2 (5 bases). Deletions cut 5 bases from V and 3 bases from J, with 10 bases between. The CDR3 consists of 14 residues. Germline CDR1 and CDR2: KGHDR and SFDVKD. The CDR3 sequence: CATSAPGSYNEQFF. The DNA for the CDR3 is TGTGCCACCAGTGCCCCTGGGAGCTACAATGAGCAGTTCTTC.